These 8 T cell receptor beta chains originate from one sample sequenced in a study of ipilimumab plus nivolumab after autologous stem cell transplantation (dated by TCRdb to about 2021). The library was obtained by the immunoSEQ multiplex PCR assay. The table was pulled from immuneACCESS by TCRdb, which kept in-frame rearrangements only. Such tables lose some clones; where checked, under half of the loss comes from unresolved V genes, and the rest has no known cause. A total of tens of thousands of clones appear in this sample, more than 85% of them only once. The ten largest clones capture around 1% of the sample. The source material was PBMCs, sampled in a trial of ipilimumab plus nivolumab as post-transplant consolidation. The receptors were sampled from a male donor with multiple myeloma.

The chain has TRBV6-5 and TRBJ1-1; 8 nucleotides agree with TRBD1. The CDR3 consists of 14 residues. CDR1 is MNHEY, CDR2 SVGAGI, per germline. V was pared by 2 bases and J by 4 bases, with 3 bases of the junction left unmatched. CDR3 sequence (DNA): TGTGCCAGCAGTTACACCGACAGGGGCACTGAAGCTTTCTTT. Translated, it gives CASSYTDRGTEAFF.

V usage is TRBV9 and J usage is TRBJ2-7, with 9 bases identical to TRBD1. Trimming took 3 bases from V and 3 from J; bases not matched to a gene: 4. The CDR3 extends over 14 amino acids. Germline CDR1 and CDR2: SGDLS and YYNGEE. The CDR3 is CASSAGTGFYEQYF. CDR3 nucleotide sequence: TGTGCCAGCAGCGCCGGGACAGGGTTCTACGAGCAGTACTTC.

The count of this clone is one. The germline gene is not matched at one end of the junction; a read error may be the cause. The V gene is TRBV7-3, the J gene TRBJ2-3; tentatively, D is TRBD2 (5 bases). The CDR3 covers 12 residues. Germline-derived CDR1 and CDR2 are SGHTA and FQGTGA. The CDR3 loop reads CASSVTRDTQYF. CDR3 DNA sequence: TGTGCCAGCAGCGTAACTAGAGATACGCAGTATTTT.

The chain couples TRBV5-6 to TRBJ1-4; possible D gene TRBD1, 5 bases. V was trimmed by 4 bases and J by 0 bases, leaving 19 bases between them. CDR3 size: 18 residues. CDR1 SGHDT and CDR2 YYEEEE come from the germline V gene. CDR3 region: CASSLGSGMRATNEKLFF. CDR3 in DNA: TGTGCCAGCAGCCTCGGGTCAGGGATGAGGGCAACTAATGAAAAACTGTTTTTT.

This sequence joins TRBV7-9 and TRBJ1-4, with 11 bases that match TRBD1. CDR3 length: 18 amino acids. V shed 6 bases and J 0 bases; nucleotides not matched to a gene: 9. Germline V gene lookup returns CDR1 SEHNR and CDR2 FQNEAQ (reference sequence). DNA for the CDR3: TGTGCCAGCAGATGGACAGGGGGCTTTGGTGCAACTAATGAAAAACTGTTTTTT. Translated: CASRWTGGFGATNEKLFF.

This chain links TRBV7-2 with TRBJ1-1; 9 bases are shared with TRBD1. The CDR3 consists of 15 residues. The junction had 4 bases not matched to a gene; V was cut back by 3 bases and J by 2 bases. Germline V CDR1 and CDR2: SGHTA, FQGNSA. CDR3 region: CASSLTQGANTEAFF. As DNA, the CDR3 is TGTGCCAGCAGCTTGACACAGGGGGCAAACACTGAAGCTTTCTTT.

The chain joins TRBV11-2 to TRBJ1-1; 8 bases match TRBD1. Trimming took 2 bases from V and 3 from J; bases not matched to a gene: 2. This CDR3 has 14 residues. Germline lookup yields CDR1 SGHAT and CDR2 FQNNGV. The CDR3 loop is CASSLRQGYTEAFF. As DNA, the CDR3 is TGTGCCAGCAGCTTACGACAGGGGTACACTGAAGCTTTCTTT.

J is TRBJ1-4 and V is TRBV30; possible D gene TRBD1, 5 bases. V was cut by 5 bases and J by 3 bases, with 10 bases left in between. CDR3 size: 13 residues. Germline assignment: CDR1 GTSNPN and CDR2 SVGIG (reference sequence). CDR3 DNA: TGTGCCTGGTCGGGGCAGTCTAATGAAAAACTGTTTTTT. This encodes CAWSGQSNEKLFF.